A selection of T cell receptor beta chains follows, all from one sample in a study of T cell clonotyping in hematopoietic cell transplantation. Assay used: immunoSEQ multiplex PCR; TCRdb lists only in-frame clones, some missing. The sample holds 4,200 or so clones, about 74% seen once. The specimen comprised PBMCs, sampled 100 days after allogeneic stem cell transplant. Every receptor here comes from a male patient between 60 and 69 years old who had an allogeneic stem cell transplant, so the T cells may come from the graft donor. Some clones in this sample may be carry-over from other donors' samples. Both conserved end residues are part of each CDR3. The order of the fields is J gene, clone size, V gene, CDR3 protein. Expanded clones are given a class, and other clones once, few, many or no size at all.

>TRBJ2-2|few|TRBV6-5
CASRNGRELFF
>TRBJ2-7|NA|TRBV9
CASSPDSGTSYEQYF
>TRBJ2-3|NA|TRBV7-9
CASSFGQGMADTQYF
>TRBJ1-2|NA|TRBV14
CASSQRTYGYTF
>TRBJ1-2|NA|TRBV5-4
CASSFRRSLSYYGYTF
>TRBJ2-7|NA|TRBV7-2
CASSFGGSTYEQYF
>TRBJ1-2|NA|TRBV15
CATSREQGAVYGYTF
>TRBJ1-5|NA|TRBV7-2
CASSLGAVNQPQHF
>TRBJ2-2|few|TRBV5-4
CASRPDYSGELFF
>TRBJ1-1|NA|TRBV19
CASSQQGIEAFF
>TRBJ1-5|NA|TRBV4-2
CASSQSEGLAQPQHF
>TRBJ1-5|NA|TRBV30
CAWSVLHQPQHF
>TRBJ2-3|NA|TRBV10-1
CASSEGRQRTDTQYF
>TRBJ2-7|NA|TRBV4-1
CASSLDRTAYEQYF
>TRBJ1-1|NA|TRBV6-1
CASSEGSWDTEAFF
>TRBJ2-3|NA|TRBV4-2
CASSQDPTSGGVPDTQYF